The clone carrying this T cell receptor (beta chain) appeared a single time. This sample was taken from a study of cytomegalovirus exposure and HLA in healthy donors. Primers: 60 Vbeta forward and 13 Jbeta reverse. Some clones are missing from TCRdb's copy, which holds only in-frame ones; the method was immunoSEQ multiplex PCR. The profile covers tens of thousands of clones, with roughly 80% appearing a single time and around 4.2% taken by the ten largest. Trimming removed 5 bases at V and 8 bases at J, with 9 bases between. The length of the CDR3 is 12 residues. Germline V gene lookup returns CDR1 SEHNR and CDR2 FQNEAQ (reference sequence).

What was sequenced was PBMCs. The V and J genes are TRBV7-9 and TRBJ2-2; perhaps TRBD1 as D (6 bases). This receptor was identified in a woman aged 40 to 50 in good health and CMV-seronegative. The CDR3 spells CASSPQGGELFF. CDR3 bases: TGTGCCAGCAGCCCCCAGGGGGGGGAGCTGTTTTTT.